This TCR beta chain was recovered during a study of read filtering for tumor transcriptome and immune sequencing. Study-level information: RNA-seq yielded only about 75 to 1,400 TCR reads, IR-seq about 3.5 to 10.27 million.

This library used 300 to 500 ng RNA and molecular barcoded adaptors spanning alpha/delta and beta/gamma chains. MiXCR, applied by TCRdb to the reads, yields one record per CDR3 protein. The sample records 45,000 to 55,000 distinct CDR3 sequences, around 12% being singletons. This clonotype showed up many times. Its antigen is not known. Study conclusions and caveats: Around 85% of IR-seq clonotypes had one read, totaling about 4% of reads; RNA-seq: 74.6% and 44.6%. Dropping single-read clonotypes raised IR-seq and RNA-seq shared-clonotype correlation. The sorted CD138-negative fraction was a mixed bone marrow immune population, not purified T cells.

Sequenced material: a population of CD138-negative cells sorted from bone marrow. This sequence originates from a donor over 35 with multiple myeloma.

The CDR3 nucleotides read TGCAGCGTTGCCTGGTACAATGAGCAGTTCTTC. Residues: CSVAWYNEQFF. The chain joins TRBV29-1 to TRBJ2-1, with D uncertain. From germline, CDR1 is SQVTM and CDR2 ANQGSEA. The CDR3 runs to 11 residues. The V gene lost 4 bases and the J gene lost 4 bases, with 5 bases spanning the gap.